The 27 T cell receptor beta chains below all came from one sample that was sequenced in a study of control samples from healthy donors and cancer patients. Only in-frame clones appear in the TCRdb table, and some are missing; sequencing was by immunoSEQ multiplex PCR. The sample yields 150,000 to 200,000 clones, almost 90% seen once. Material for sequencing was blood. Source of these receptors: a woman aged 45-60 years in good health.

The V and J genes are TRBV19 and TRBJ1-2, with 11 bases aligning to TRBD1. Germline CDR1 reads LNHDA; CDR2 reads SQIVND (reference sequence). The ends lost 4 bases at V and 8 bases at J; junction bases unmatched: 6. The CDR3 covers 14 residues. The CDR3 DNA follows: TGTGCCAGTAGTACCCGGACAGGGGGCGAAGGCTACACCTTC. It codes for CASSTRTGGEGYTF.

This clone occurred once. The chain combines TRBV29-1 with TRBJ2-3; tentative D call: TRBD2 (6 bases). Germline V gene data show CDR1 as SQVTM and CDR2 as ANQGSEA. Trimming removed 4 bases at V and 0 bases at J, with 11 bases between. This CDR3 has 14 amino acids. For the CDR3, the DNA is TGCAGCGTTGGGTTTGGGACTAGCACAGATACGCAGTATTTT. Residues: CSVGFGTSTDTQYF.

This clone showed up just once. This sequence joins TRBV4-2 and TRBJ1-2; the D is unclear. V was pared by 1 base and J by 0 bases, with 12 bases between. Germline V gives CDR1 LGHNA, CDR2 YNFKEQ. The CDR3 runs to 16 residues. The CDR3 sequence: CASSQVDAGSNYGYTF. In DNA form, the CDR3 reads TGTGCCAGCAGCCAAGTCGACGCAGGATCTAACTATGGCTACACCTTC.

This chain uses TRBV6-2 or TRBV6-3 with TRBJ1-4, with unresolved D. CDR3 size: 15 residues. Looked up from germline, CDR1 is MNHEY and CDR2 is SVGEGT. The ends were cut back, 5 bases at V and 0 bases at J, with 10 bases in the middle. CDR3 residues: CASSDRASTNEKLFF. CDR3 coding DNA: TGTGCCAGCAGTGACCGGGCCTCAACTAATGAAAAACTGTTTTTT.

This clone was recorded once. The chain is built from TRBV6-6 and TRBJ2-2; D is perhaps TRBD2 (7 bases). The CDR3 extends over 15 amino acids. V shed 4 bases and J shed 0 bases, with 9 bases lying between them. The germline gives CDR1 MNHNY, CDR2 SVGAGI (reference sequence). The chain's CDR3 is CASSWGGANTGELFF. DNA for the CDR3: TGTGCCAGCAGTTGGGGGGGCGCGAACACCGGGGAGCTGTTTTTT.

V is TRBV7-9 and J is TRBJ1-4, with TRBD1 as a possible D gene (6 bases). Germline V gene sequence: CDR1 SEHNR, CDR2 FQNEAQ (reference sequence). The ends were cut back, 4 bases at V and 8 bases at J, with 14 bases in the middle. This CDR3 is built from 14 residues. CDR3 coding DNA: TGTGCCAGCAGCTCAAGACAGGCACGGGAAAAACTGTTTTTT. This encodes CASSSRQAREKLFF.

This clone showed up just once. The V call is TRBV10-3, the J call TRBJ1-6, with D perhaps matching TRBD1 (6 bases). The CDR3 covers 14 residues. The germline V gene encodes CDR1 ENHRY and CDR2 SYGVKD. Trimming removed 6 bases at V and 4 bases at J, with 10 bases between. The CDR3 coding sequence is TGTGCCATCAGGGAGGACAGATATAATTCACCCCTCCACTTT. Amino acid sequence: CAIREDRYNSPLHF.

The chain uses TRBV28 and TRBJ1-2; no reliable D call. The germline V and J ends were trimmed by 7 bases and 2 bases, with 17 bases remaining between them. This CDR3 region has 15 residues. The germline V gene encodes CDR1 MDHEN and CDR2 SYDVKM. The CDR3 DNA follows: TGTGCCAGCACCCCCGGCTCCTTGGGGAACTATGGCTACACCTTC. This encodes CASTPGSLGNYGYTF.

The genes are TRBV9 and TRBJ1-3; D perhaps matches TRBD1 (6 bases). Trimming stripped 0 bases from V and 1 base from J, with 8 bases between. There are 15 residues in the CDR3. In germline, CDR1 is SGDLS, CDR2 YYNGEE. Here the CDR3 reads CASSVGDRSGNTIYF. The CDR3 DNA is TGTGCCAGCAGCGTAGGTGACAGGTCTGGAAACACCATATATTTT.

The chain links TRBV19 to TRBJ1-5; tentatively, D is TRBD1 (5 bases). Trimming took 7 bases from V and 5 from J, leaving 18 bases between them. From germline, CDR1 is LNHDA and CDR2 SQIVND (reference sequence). This CDR3 comprises 15 residues. Written as DNA, the CDR3 is TGTGCCAGTACCGCAGACAGCGGGGGTTATCAGCCCCAGCATTTT. Translating it yields CASTADSGGYQPQHF.

This clone came up a few times. The chain combines TRBV30 with TRBJ1-3, with D tentatively TRBD1 (5 bases). Germline V gives CDR1 GTSNPN, CDR2 SVGIG (reference sequence). V lost 1 base and J lost 2, with 6 bases in between. This CDR3 contains 13 residues. For the CDR3, the DNA is TGTGCCTGGAGTGGACAGACTGGAAACACCATATATTTT. Amino acids: CAWSGQTGNTIYF.

Here the CDR3 reads CASSLDRANYGYTF. The CDR3 nucleotides read TGCGCCAGCAGCTTGGACAGGGCCAACTATGGCTACACCTTC. This sequence joins TRBV5-1 and TRBJ1-2; D is possibly TRBD1 (6 bases). The CDR3 is 14 amino acids. V was cut by 0 bases and J by 2 bases, with 8 bases left in between. Germline loops: CDR1 SGHRS, CDR2 YFSETQ. The variable domain in full, completed from reference TRBV5-1 and TRBJ1-2, reads KAGVTQTPRYLIKTRGQQVTLSCSPISGHRSVSWYQQTPGQGLQFLFEYFSETQRNKGNFPGRFSGRQFSNSRSEMNVSTLELGDSALYLCASSLDRANYGYTFGSGTRLTVV.

The chain recombines TRBV4-3 with TRBJ2-7, with D perhaps matching TRBD1 (6 bases). V gave up 1 base and J gave up 3 bases, with 19 bases separating them. Germline lookup yields CDR1 LGHNA and CDR2 YSLEER. The CDR3 has 17 residues. The CDR3 DNA sequence: TGCGCCAGCAGCCAAGTTGGGGTAACGGGACACCTCTACGAGCAGTACTTC. Translation: CASSQVGVTGHLYEQYF.

The CDR3 DNA reads as TGTGCCAGCAGCTTTATGGGACAGGGGAGCAATGAGCAGTTCTTC. It specifies CASSFMGQGSNEQFF. V usage is TRBV13 and J usage is TRBJ2-1; 10 bases map to TRBD1. CDR1 PRHDT and CDR2 FYEKMQ come from the germline V gene (reference sequence). The CDR3 consists of 15 residues. V gave up 3 bases and J gave up 6 bases; unmatched junction bases: 5.

The J gene is TRBJ1-1, the V gene TRBV5-4, with a weak D call TRBD1 (5 bases). V lost 5 bases to trimming and J lost 0 bases, with 14 bases between them. Looked up from germline, CDR1 is SGHNT and CDR2 is YYREEE (reference sequence). The CDR3 has 15 amino acids. The CDR3 DNA sequence: TGTGCCAGCAGATACGACAGAATGATGAACACTGAAGCTTTCTTT. It codes for CASRYDRMMNTEAFF.

V usage is TRBV10-3 and J usage is TRBJ2-5; D might be TRBD2 (5 bases). From germline, CDR1 is ENHRY and CDR2 SYGVKD. CDR3 length: 13 amino acids. Trimming removed 2 bases from V and 5 bases from J, with 9 bases in between. The CDR3 protein is CAISEGLRETQYF. For the CDR3, the DNA is TGTGCCATCAGTGAGGGACTGCGGGAGACCCAGTACTTC.

V usage is TRBV7-8 and J usage is TRBJ2-3; TRBD1 matches at 9 bases. With 3 bases clipped from V and 4 bases from J, the junction kept 11 bases outside the gene matches. Germline CDR1 and CDR2: SGHVS and FQNEAQ. The CDR3 loop spans 17 amino acids. The CDR3 DNA reads TGTGCCAGCAGCTTCGGCAACAGCGGACAGGGGCCAGATACGCAGTATTTT. Translating it yields CASSFGNSGQGPDTQYF. The entire variable domain, with the rest obtained from reference TRBV7-8 and TRBJ2-3, is as follows: GAGVSQSPRYKVAKRGQDVALRCDPISGHVSLFWYQQALGQGPEFLTYFQNEAQLDKSGLPSDRFFAERPEGSVSTLKIQRTQQEDSAVYLCASSFGNSGQGPDTQYFGPGTRLTVL.

The chain recombines TRBV4-3 with TRBJ1-1; D not certain. V gave up 4 bases and J gave up 0 bases, with 6 bases separating them. Germline-derived CDR1 and CDR2 are LGHNA and YSLEER. This CDR3 contains 13 residues. DNA of the CDR3: TGCGCCAGCAGCCTGGAGTTGAACACTGAAGCTTTCTTT. The encoded protein is CASSLELNTEAFF.

J is TRBJ1-3 and V is TRBV7-2; D is unclear. V was pared by 3 bases and J by 5 bases, with 11 bases between. Germline CDR1 is SGHTA and CDR2 is FQGNSA. This CDR3 has 14 amino acids. The CDR3 DNA is TGTGCCAGCAGCTTGGGCAGTTACAGAAACACCATATATTTT. Amino acid sequence: CASSLGSYRNTIYF.

The chain combines TRBV19 with TRBJ1-5; the D is unclear. The germline gives CDR1 LNHDA, CDR2 SQIVND (reference sequence). With 5 bases removed from V and 3 bases from J, the gap between germline ends came to 11 bases. The CDR3 totals 14 residues. CDR3 coding DNA: TGTGCCAGTAGTGTGGCTGCCCACAATCAGCCCCAGCATTTT. It is translated as CASSVAAHNQPQHF.

The CDR3 DNA reads as TGTGCCAGCAGCTTAGGGGGGAGCTCCTATAATTCACCCCTCCACTTT. Residues: CASSLGGSSYNSPLHF. The rearrangement joins TRBV7-6 to TRBJ1-6; a possible D gene is TRBD1 (5 bases). CDR1 and CDR2 (germline): SGHVS, FNYEAQ. This CDR3 region has 16 residues. The V end lost 1 base, the J end lost 0 bases, and 7 bases lay between the germline ends.

This clone occurred once. The chain joins TRBV3-1 (or the pseudogene TRBV3-2) to TRBJ1-2, with D possibly TRBD1 on 5 matching bases. In germline, CDR1 is LGHDT, CDR2 YNNKEL (reference sequence). The CDR3 spans 13 residues. The V end lost 3 bases, the J end lost 2 bases, and 7 bases lay between the germline ends. The CDR3 sequence: CASSQGGNYGYTF. The CDR3 region has the DNA TGTGCCAGCAGCCAGGGGGGGAACTATGGCTACACCTTC.

The V gene is TRBV10-1, the J gene TRBJ1-3; D remains ambiguous. Germline CDR1 reads WNHNN; CDR2 reads SYGVQD (reference sequence). This CDR3 is 14 amino acids long. The V end was cut by 4 bases, the J end by 2 bases, with 9 bases between. Here the CDR3 reads CASSGPSPGNTIYF. The CDR3 DNA follows: TGCGCCAGCAGTGGGCCCTCTCCTGGAAACACCATATATTTT.

This chain joins TRBV7-2 and TRBJ2-5; D not resolved. V lost 5 bases to trimming and J lost 0 bases, with 4 bases between them. Germline V gene sequence: CDR1 SGHTA, CDR2 FQGNSA. This CDR3 is 12 amino acids long. The chain's CDR3 is CASSIHQETQYF. In DNA, the CDR3 is TGTGCCAGCAGCATCCACCAAGAGACCCAGTACTTC.

The chain has TRBV5-1 and TRBJ1-1, with D possibly TRBD1 on 6 matching bases. Trimming pared 0 bases from V and 4 bases from J, leaving 13 bases between. CDR3 size: 15 residues. The germline gives CDR1 SGHRS, CDR2 YFSETQ. CDR3 bases: TGCGCCAGCAGCTTGGGGCAGGGGCGGGGCACTGAAGCTTTCTTT. This gives the protein CASSLGQGRGTEAFF. The full variable domain, completed using reference TRBV5-1 and TRBJ1-1, is KAGVTQTPRYLIKTRGQQVTLSCSPISGHRSVSWYQQTPGQGLQFLFEYFSETQRNKGNFPGRFSGRQFSNSRSEMNVSTLELGDSALYLCASSLGQGRGTEAFFGQGTRLTVV.

J is TRBJ2-7 and V is TRBV6-5; D possibly corresponds to TRBD2 (5 bases). The CDR3 totals 14 residues. Deletions cut 6 bases from V and 2 bases from J, with 14 bases between. Germline-derived CDR1 and CDR2 are MNHEY and SVGAGI. The DNA for the CDR3 is TGTGCCAGCAGACTACAGCGGTTAACCTACGAGCAGTACTTC. It specifies CASRLQRLTYEQYF.

The genes are TRBV7-9 and TRBJ1-2; 8 bases are shared with TRBD1. The CDR3 has 14 residues. After removal of 4 bases from V and 7 bases from J, the junction contained 8 bases not matched to a gene. CDR1 SEHNR and CDR2 FQNEAQ come from the germline V gene (reference sequence). The CDR3 nucleotides read TGTGCCAGCAGCTACCCCGTGGGACAGGTTGGCTACACCTTC. Its translation: CASSYPVGQVGYTF. Full variable domain (missing parts from reference TRBV7-9 and TRBJ1-2): DTGVSQNPRHKITKRGQNVTFRCDPISEHNRLYWYRQTLGQGPEFLTYFQNEAQLEKSRLLSDRFSAERPKGSFSTLEIQRTEQGDSAMYLCASSYPVGQVGYTFGSGTRLTVV.